The 32 T cell receptor beta chains listed next were all sequenced from one sample in a study of graft-versus-host responses after intestinal transplantation. These TCRs are of unknown antigen specificity. TCRdb's table, derived via immunoSEQ multiplex PCR, lists solely in-frame clones and lacks some. The table includes about 90,000 clones, about four fifths detected once. The specimen was unstimulated CD4+ T cells sorted from spleen or lymph node cells, collected before intestinal transplant. The receptors were gathered from a human donor who received an intestinal transplant.

The CDR3 nucleotides read TGTGCCAGCATTGTGGGGCAGGGGGCGAACACCGGGGAGCTGTTTTTT. It translates to CASIVGQGANTGELFF. This chain joins TRBV6-4 and TRBJ2-2, with TRBD1 matching 7 bases. Germline V CDR1 and CDR2: MRHNA, SNTAGT. The junction had 8 bases not matched to a gene; V was cut back by 7 bases and J by 0 bases. The CDR3 extends over 16 amino acids.

The chain recombines TRBV9 with TRBJ2-2; D is perhaps TRBD1 (5 bases). The CDR3 sequence is 15 residues long. V was cut by 0 bases and J by 3 bases, with 9 bases left in between. CDR1 is SGDLS, CDR2 YYNGEE, per germline. The CDR3 DNA reads as TGTGCCAGCAGCGTAGAAGGGGATTACACCGGGGAGCTGTTTTTT. Translation: CASSVEGDYTGELFF.

The V gene is TRBV6-1, the J gene TRBJ2-5; TRBD2 aligns across 10 bases. From germline, CDR1 is MNHNS and CDR2 SASEGT. Trimming at V came to 6 bases and at J to 7 bases, leaving 8 bases not matched to a gene. The CDR3 consists of 14 residues. The CDR3 DNA reads as TGTGCCAGCAGACTCTTTCAGCGGGAGGGGACCCAGTACTTC. It yields the protein CASRLFQREGTQYF.

The chain joins TRBV7-9 to TRBJ2-5, with 10 bases aligning to TRBD1. The junction had 8 bases not matched to a gene; V was cut back by 5 bases and J by 2 bases. Germline CDR1 is SEHNR and CDR2 is FQNEAQ (reference sequence). There are 16 residues in the CDR3. The CDR3 DNA sequence: TGTGCCAGCAGCCCGCTCGGACAGGGGGTTCAAGAGACCCAGTACTTC. Its translation: CASSPLGQGVQETQYF.

The chain links TRBV7-6 to TRBJ1-2; weak D call: TRBD1 (6 bases). This CDR3 has 16 residues. The V gene's germline CDR1 is SGHVS and CDR2 FNYEAQ. V gave up 4 bases and J gave up 8 bases, with 23 bases separating them. The CDR3, as DNA: TGTGCCAGCAGCTCCCGGACGGCGGGGGCCGGCTACGGCTACACCTTC. Translated: CASSSRTAGAGYGYTF.

The rearrangement links TRBV11-2 to TRBJ1-2; D might be TRBD1 (6 bases). Trimming removed 0 bases at V and 0 bases at J, with 14 bases between. This CDR3 is 17 amino acids long. Germline V gene lookup returns CDR1 SGHAT and CDR2 FQNNGV. The CDR3 spells CASSLDLPTGPNYGYTF. As DNA, the CDR3 is TGTGCCAGCAGCTTAGACCTACCGACAGGCCCTAACTATGGCTACACCTTC.

The rearrangement joins TRBV11-2 to TRBJ2-1; the match to TRBD2 covers 9 bases. This CDR3 comprises 17 residues. In germline, CDR1 is SGHAT, CDR2 FQNNGV. V gave up 1 base and J gave up 5 bases; unmatched junction bases: 9. The CDR3 DNA reads TGTGCCAGCAGCTTAGCCATTTATAGCGGGAGCAACAATGAGCAGTTCTTC. Translated: CASSLAIYSGSNNEQFF.

The chain uses TRBV28 and TRBJ1-3; D is ambiguous. Germline V lookup: CDR1 MDHEN, CDR2 SYDVKM. This CDR3 spans 15 amino acids. V gave up 7 bases and J gave up 0 bases, with 13 bases separating them. This chain's CDR3 is CASTSGGYSGNTIYF. CDR3 DNA: TGTGCCAGCACCTCCGGCGGTTACTCTGGAAACACCATATATTTT.

The chain recombines TRBV19 with TRBJ2-3; 8 bases fit TRBD2. The CDR3 length is 15 residues. The ends lost 4 bases at V and 5 bases at J; junction bases unmatched: 8. Germline CDR1 reads LNHDA; CDR2 reads SQIVND (reference sequence). CDR3 sequence (DNA): TGTGCCAGTAGTACCAAGCGGGAGAAAGGAGATACGCAGTATTTT. Protein: CASSTKREKGDTQYF.

The chain links TRBV9 to TRBJ2-5; D possibly corresponds to TRBD2 (6 bases). The CDR3 totals 16 residues. Germline CDR1 is SGDLS and CDR2 is YYNGEE. The ends were cut back, 2 bases at V and 2 bases at J, with 16 bases in the middle. CDR3 loop: CASSVGAGLEQETQYF. CDR3 sequence (DNA): TGTGCCAGCAGCGTCGGGGCGGGATTAGAACAAGAGACCCAGTACTTC. Drawing the rest from reference TRBV9 and TRBJ2-5, the complete variable domain is DSGVTQTPKHLITATGQRVTLRCSPRSGDLSVYWYQQSLDQGLQFLIQYYNGEERAKGNILERFSAQQFPDLHSELNLSSLELGDSALYFCASSVGAGLEQETQYFGPGTRLLVL.

The J gene is TRBJ2-7, the V gene TRBV5-1; D may be TRBD1 (5 bases). V was cut by 5 bases and J by 5 bases, with 14 bases left in between. This CDR3 has 13 residues. The germline V gene encodes CDR1 SGHRS and CDR2 YFSETQ. CDR3 sequence (DNA): TGCGCCAGCAGTTCTCAGGGTGGCCACGAGCAGTACTTC. Encoded protein: CASSSQGGHEQYF.

The chain couples TRBV4-1 to TRBJ2-1, with D perhaps matching TRBD2 (6 bases). Deletions cut 1 base from V and 9 bases from J, with 16 bases between. The CDR3 covers 15 residues. Germline V gene lookup returns CDR1 MGHRA and CDR2 YSYEKL. The DNA for the CDR3 is TGCGCCAGCAGCCAAGGTACTTGGGGAGGAAGTGAGCAGTTCTTC. It is translated as CASSQGTWGGSEQFF.

The chain has TRBV27 and TRBJ1-5; TRBD1 is a possible D gene (5 bases). This CDR3 is built from 15 residues. The germline V and J ends were trimmed by 4 bases and 2 bases, with 12 bases remaining between them. Germline CDR1 is MNHEY and CDR2 is SMNVEV (reference sequence). In DNA, the CDR3 is TGTGCCAGCAGTTACCGGGGGGTGGGCAATCAGCCCCAGCATTTT. This translates into CASSYRGVGNQPQHF.

A few counts support this clone. This chain links TRBV6-1 with TRBJ2-2; TRBD1 is a possible D gene (5 bases). Trimming left V 4 bases short and J 8 bases short, with 8 bases between. The CDR3 covers 12 residues. Germline CDR1 MNHNS, CDR2 SASEGT. CDR3 loop: CASSVRGGELFF. Written as DNA, the CDR3 is TGTGCCAGCAGTGTAAGGGGAGGGGAGCTGTTTTTT.

The chain is built from TRBV10-3 and TRBJ1-3, with D tentatively TRBD1 (6 bases). CDR1 is ENHRY and CDR2 is SYGVKD in the germline V gene. The ends were cut back, 2 bases at V and 1 base at J, with 12 bases in the middle. The CDR3 has 16 amino acids. The chain's CDR3 is CAISEREGGSGNTIYF. The CDR3 DNA reads TGTGCCATCAGTGAGCGGGAAGGGGGATCTGGAAACACCATATATTTT.

The genes are TRBV7-9 and TRBJ2-4, with 9 bases that match TRBD1. Germline values: CDR1 SEHNR, CDR2 FQNEAQ (reference sequence). V trimming: 5 bases; J trimming: 7 bases; junction bases outside the gene matches: 6. CDR3 length: 14 residues. CDR3 in DNA: TGTGCCAGCAGCGGGGGACAGGGAGGCAACATTCAGTACTTC. Protein sequence: CASSGGQGGNIQYF.

This clone is a singleton in its sample. The chain combines TRBV7-2 with TRBJ1-6, with D possibly matching TRBD1 (5 bases). CDR3 length equals 14 residues. With 5 bases removed from V and 1 base from J, the gap between germline ends came to 6 bases. The germline CDR1 and CDR2 sequences are SGHTA and FQGNSA. CDR3 nucleotide sequence: TGTGCCAGCAGCCCAGGGTCCTATAATTCACCCCTCCACTTT. Its translation: CASSPGSYNSPLHF.

CDR3 nucleotide sequence: TGTGCCAGCAGCTCCCGGACAGGGATGAACACTGAAGCTTTCTTT. This encodes CASSSRTGMNTEAFF. The chain carries TRBV7-6 and TRBJ1-1, with 8 nucleotides matching TRBD1. The CDR3 loop spans 15 amino acids. Per the germline V gene, CDR1 is SGHVS and CDR2 is FNYEAQ. V dropped 4 bases and J dropped 0; count of bases not matched to a gene: 4.

The chain is built from TRBV5-1 and TRBJ1-2; 11 nucleotides align to TRBD1. V trimming: 4 bases; J trimming: 5 bases; junction bases outside the gene matches: 4. The CDR3 has 14 residues. Germline CDR1 SGHRS, CDR2 YFSETQ. The CDR3 spells CASSTDRGLYGYTF. Written as DNA, the CDR3 is TGCGCCAGCAGCACGGACAGGGGGCTGTATGGCTACACCTTC.

The V call is TRBV28, the J call TRBJ2-1; D is possibly TRBD2 (5 bases). Germline V gene lookup returns CDR1 MDHEN and CDR2 SYDVKM. The CDR3 length is 12 residues. Trimming stripped 6 bases from V and 6 bases from J, with 9 bases between. CDR3 sequence: CASRGSGNEQFF. In DNA form, the CDR3 reads TGTGCCAGCAGAGGGAGCGGCAATGAGCAGTTCTTC.

V and J are TRBV5-1 and TRBJ2-3, with TRBD2 matching over 12 bases. The CDR3 contains 16 residues. After removal of 2 bases from V and 3 bases from J, the junction contained 4 bases not matched to a gene. Germline CDR1 SGHRS, CDR2 YFSETQ. CDR3 nucleotides: TGCGCCAGCAGCTTACTAGCGGGAGGAAATACAGATACGCAGTATTTT. Translation: CASSLLAGGNTDTQYF.

The chain recombines TRBV6-5 with TRBJ1-6; maybe TRBD1 (6 bases). Trimming removed 2 bases at V and 5 bases at J, with 10 bases between. Germline CDR1 and CDR2: MNHEY and SVGAGI. This CDR3 comprises 15 residues. CDR3 region: CASSYAGANNSPLHF. CDR3 sequence (DNA): TGTGCCAGCAGTTACGCGGGGGCCAATAATTCACCCCTCCACTTT.

This clone has just one count. The chain links TRBV5-1 to TRBJ2-5, with D possibly being TRBD1 (6 bases). V was cut by 0 bases and J by 5 bases, with 14 bases left in between. The CDR3 contains 15 residues. Germline CDR1 is SGHRS and CDR2 is YFSETQ. CDR3 coding DNA: TGCGCCAGCAGCTTGGCGGACAGTCGCTGGGAGACCCAGTACTTC. Residues: CASSLADSRWETQYF.

The V and J genes are TRBV9 and TRBJ2-5; 8 bases are a match to TRBD2. The V gene end was trimmed by 6 bases and the J gene end by 4 bases; junction bases not matched to a gene: 8. This CDR3 has 14 amino acids. Germline CDR1 is SGDLS and CDR2 is YYNGEE. CDR3 in amino acids: CASTDGLAIETQYF. CDR3 in DNA: TGTGCCAGCACCGACGGACTAGCTATAGAGACCCAGTACTTC.

In this sample, this clone turned up once. This chain connects TRBV27 to TRBJ2-1, with 7 bases matching TRBD2. The CDR3 covers 14 residues. The junction had 12 bases not matched to a gene; V was cut back by 6 bases and J by 10 bases. Germline CDR1 MNHEY, CDR2 SMNVEV (reference sequence). CDR3 loop: CASSTGTTSGEQFF. The DNA for the CDR3 is TGTGCCAGCAGCACCGGGACTACCTCGGGAGAGCAGTTCTTC.

This chain uses TRBV7-2 with TRBJ2-5, with 10 bases identical to TRBD1. This CDR3 comprises 15 residues. V dropped 3 bases and J dropped 4; count of bases not matched to a gene: 5. From germline, CDR1 is SGHTA and CDR2 FQGNSA. CDR3 DNA: TGTGCCAGCAGCTTCAGACAGGGGGCCGGAGAGACCCAGTACTTC. Translating gives CASSFRQGAGETQYF.

J is TRBJ2-2 and V is TRBV27; 8 nucleotides match TRBD1. From germline, CDR1 is MNHEY and CDR2 SMNVEV (reference sequence). The CDR3 consists of 13 residues. The J segment lost 5 bases and the V segment lost 10 bases, leaving 6 bases of the junction unmatched. CDR3 in amino acids: CATRTGRTGELFF. Written as DNA, the CDR3 is TGTGCCACCAGGACAGGGCGTACCGGGGAGCTGTTTTTT.

The chain recombines TRBV7-6 with TRBJ1-2; D remains ambiguous. Germline-derived CDR1 and CDR2 are SGHVS and FNYEAQ. The CDR3 runs 17 residues. Trimming shortened V by 2 bases and J by 1 base, and 17 bases separated the two germline ends. The CDR3 bases are TGTGCCAGCAGCTTATTGGCATCAACCCAGGATAACTATGGCTACACCTTC. Amino acid sequence: CASSLLASTQDNYGYTF.

V and J are TRBV6-5 and TRBJ1-2; a weak D match, TRBD1 (6 bases). V was shortened by 2 bases and J by 5 bases, with 12 bases between the two germline ends. The CDR3 length is 14 residues. From germline, CDR1 is MNHEY and CDR2 SVGAGI. The CDR3 protein is CASSYTGSPYGYTF. In nucleotides, the CDR3 is TGTGCCAGCAGTTACACAGGGTCCCCTTATGGCTACACCTTC.

This chain uses TRBV5-4 with TRBJ2-5; a weak D match, TRBD2 (6 bases). The DNA end favors TRBJ2-7, so the J call may be wrong. This CDR3 has 16 amino acids. CDR1 SGHNT and CDR2 YYREEE come from the germline V gene (reference sequence). CDR3 nucleotide sequence: TGTGCCAGCAGCTTGGGGGCGGGGAAAGGCTCCTACGAGCAGTACTTC. Protein sequence: CASSLGAGKGSYEQYF.

V and J are TRBV4-1 and TRBJ1-3; possible D gene TRBD1, 5 bases. The CDR3 covers 16 residues. The germline V gene has CDR1 MGHRA and CDR2 YSYEKL. Trimming shortened V by 2 bases and J by 5 bases, and 16 bases separated the two germline ends. The CDR3 nucleotides are TGCGCCAGCAGCCAACCCTCCAGGGCAGCTAGAAACACCATATATTTT. Protein sequence: CASSQPSRAARNTIYF.

The rearrangement uses TRBV5-1 and TRBJ1-2; 9 bases are a match to TRBD1. The CDR3 is 16 amino acids. With V trimmed by 4 bases and J by 3 bases, 10 bases remained unmatched. Germline CDR1 and CDR2: SGHRS and YFSETQ. In DNA form, the CDR3 reads TGCGCCAGCAGCCCCGGACAGGGGCTTTACTACTATGGCTACACCTTC. Translated: CASSPGQGLYYYGYTF. Variable domain in full (rest from reference TRBV5-1 and TRBJ1-2): KAGVTQTPRYLIKTRGQQVTLSCSPISGHRSVSWYQQTPGQGLQFLFEYFSETQRNKGNFPGRFSGRQFSNSRSEMNVSTLELGDSALYLCASSPGQGLYYYGYTFGSGTRLTVV.